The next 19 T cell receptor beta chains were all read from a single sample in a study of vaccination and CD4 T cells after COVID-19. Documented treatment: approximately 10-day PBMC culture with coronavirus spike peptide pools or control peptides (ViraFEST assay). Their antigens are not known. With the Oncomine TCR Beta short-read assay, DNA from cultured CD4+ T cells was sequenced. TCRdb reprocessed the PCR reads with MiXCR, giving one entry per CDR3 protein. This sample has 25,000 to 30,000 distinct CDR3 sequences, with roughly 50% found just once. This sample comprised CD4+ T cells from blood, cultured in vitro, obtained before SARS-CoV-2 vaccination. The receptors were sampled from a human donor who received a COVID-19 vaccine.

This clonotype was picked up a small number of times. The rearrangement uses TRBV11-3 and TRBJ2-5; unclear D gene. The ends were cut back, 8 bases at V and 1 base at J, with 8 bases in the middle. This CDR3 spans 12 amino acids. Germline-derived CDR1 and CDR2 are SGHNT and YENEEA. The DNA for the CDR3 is TGTGCCAGCTCTCGACCCCAAGAGACCCAGTACTTC. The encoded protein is CASSRPQETQYF.

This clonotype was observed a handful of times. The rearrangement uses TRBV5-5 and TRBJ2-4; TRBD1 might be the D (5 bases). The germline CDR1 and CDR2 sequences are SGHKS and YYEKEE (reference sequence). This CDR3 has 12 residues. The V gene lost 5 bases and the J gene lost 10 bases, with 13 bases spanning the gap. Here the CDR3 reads CASSSGALIQYF. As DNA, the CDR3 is TGTGCCAGCAGTTCTGGGGCCCTAATTCAGTACTTC.

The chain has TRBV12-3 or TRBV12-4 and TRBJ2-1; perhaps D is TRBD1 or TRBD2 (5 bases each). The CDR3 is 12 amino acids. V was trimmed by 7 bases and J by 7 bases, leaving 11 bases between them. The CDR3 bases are TGTGCCAGCACCTTGGGGGTAAATGAGCAGTTCTTC. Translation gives CASTLGVNEQFF.

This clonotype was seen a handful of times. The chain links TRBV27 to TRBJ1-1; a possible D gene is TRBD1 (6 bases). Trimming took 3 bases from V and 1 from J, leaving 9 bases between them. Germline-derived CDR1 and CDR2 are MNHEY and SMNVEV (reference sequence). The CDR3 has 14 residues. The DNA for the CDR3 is TGTGCCAGCAGTTTGACCAGGGGGAACACTGAAGCTTTCTTT. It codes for CASSLTRGNTEAFF.

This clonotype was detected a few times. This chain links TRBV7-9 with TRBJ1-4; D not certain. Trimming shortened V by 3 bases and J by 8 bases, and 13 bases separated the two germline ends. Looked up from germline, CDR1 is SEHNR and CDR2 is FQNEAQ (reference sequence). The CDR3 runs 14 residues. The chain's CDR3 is CASSLGGEEEKLFF. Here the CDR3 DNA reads TGTGCCAGCAGCTTGGGCGGCGAGGAGGAAAAACTGTTTTTT.

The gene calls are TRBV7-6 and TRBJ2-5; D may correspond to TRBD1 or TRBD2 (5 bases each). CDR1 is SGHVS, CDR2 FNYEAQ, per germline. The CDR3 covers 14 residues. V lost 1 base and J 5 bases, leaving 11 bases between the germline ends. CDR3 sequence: CASSLVPGRETQYF. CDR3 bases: TGTGCCAGCAGCTTAGTTCCGGGGCGGGAGACCCAGTACTTC.

CDR3 nucleotides: TGTGCCAGTAGTCCAGGACAGGGCGGAGGCTATGGCTACACCTTC. Amino acid sequence: CASSPGQGGGYGYTF. This chain uses TRBV19 with TRBJ1-2; 8 bases match TRBD1. V dropped 5 bases and J dropped 4; count of bases not matched to a gene: 9. CDR1 and CDR2 (germline): LNHDA, SQIVND (reference sequence). The CDR3 is 15 amino acids.

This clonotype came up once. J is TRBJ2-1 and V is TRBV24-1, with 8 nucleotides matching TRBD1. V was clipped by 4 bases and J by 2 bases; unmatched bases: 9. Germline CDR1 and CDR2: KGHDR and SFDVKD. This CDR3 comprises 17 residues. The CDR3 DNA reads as TGTGCCACCAGTGACCGCCGCGGACAGGGAGCCTACAATGAGCAGTTCTTC. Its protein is CATSDRRGQGAYNEQFF.

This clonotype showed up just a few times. The DNA for the CDR3 is TGTGCCAGCAGTCTCCGGGGACAGGGTCTTAATTCACCCCTCCACTTT. Its protein product is CASSLRGQGLNSPLHF. The V gene is TRBV6-1, the J gene TRBJ1-6; 9 bases are shared with TRBD1. The CDR3 has 16 amino acids. With V trimmed by 5 bases and J by 6 bases, 8 bases remained unmatched. Germline V gene sequence: CDR1 MNHNS, CDR2 SASEGT.

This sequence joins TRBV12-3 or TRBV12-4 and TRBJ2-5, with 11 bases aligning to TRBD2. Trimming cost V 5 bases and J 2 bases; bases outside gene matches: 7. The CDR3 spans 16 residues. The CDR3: CASSRGTSGLQETQYF. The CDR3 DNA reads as TGTGCCAGCAGTCGAGGGACTAGCGGACTTCAAGAGACCCAGTACTTC.

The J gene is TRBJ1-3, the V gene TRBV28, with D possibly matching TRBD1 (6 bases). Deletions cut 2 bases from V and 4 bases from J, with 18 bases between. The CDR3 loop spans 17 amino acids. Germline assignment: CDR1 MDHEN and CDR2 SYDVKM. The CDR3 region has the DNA TGTGCCAGCAGTTTACCGGGGGCGGGGGTCTCCGGAAACACCATATATTTT. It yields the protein CASSLPGAGVSGNTIYF.

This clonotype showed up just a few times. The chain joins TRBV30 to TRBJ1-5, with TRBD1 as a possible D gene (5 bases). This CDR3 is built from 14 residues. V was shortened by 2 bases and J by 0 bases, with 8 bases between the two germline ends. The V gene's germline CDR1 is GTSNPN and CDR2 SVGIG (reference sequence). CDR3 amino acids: CAWSRDYSNQPQHF. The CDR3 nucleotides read TGTGCCTGGAGTCGGGACTATAGCAATCAGCCCCAGCATTTT.

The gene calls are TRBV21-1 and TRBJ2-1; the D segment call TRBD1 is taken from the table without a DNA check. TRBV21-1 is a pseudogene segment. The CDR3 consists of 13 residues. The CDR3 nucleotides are TGTGCCAGCAGTGTATGGGGGACCCATGAGCAGTTCTTC. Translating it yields CASSVWGTHEQFF.

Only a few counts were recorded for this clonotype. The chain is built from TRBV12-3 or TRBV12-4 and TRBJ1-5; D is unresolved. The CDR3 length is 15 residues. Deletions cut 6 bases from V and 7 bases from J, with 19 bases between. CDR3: CASRFGEAPGQPQHF. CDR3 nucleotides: TGTGCCAGCAGGTTCGGGGAGGCCCCGGGGCAGCCCCAGCATTTT.

CDR3 sequence (DNA): TGTGCCAGCAGTGAAGCAGGGACAGGATTTAATTCACCCCTCCACTTT. This sequence encodes CASSEAGTGFNSPLHF. This chain uses TRBV6-1 with TRBJ1-6; 8 bases match TRBD1. The CDR3 extends over 16 amino acids. Trimming cost V 0 bases and J 6 bases; bases outside gene matches: 4. Germline CDR1 is MNHNS and CDR2 is SASEGT.

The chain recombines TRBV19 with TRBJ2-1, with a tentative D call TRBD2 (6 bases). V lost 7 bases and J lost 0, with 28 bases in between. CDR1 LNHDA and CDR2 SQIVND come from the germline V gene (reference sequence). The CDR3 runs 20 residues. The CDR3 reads CASTPSLATADLSSYNEQFF. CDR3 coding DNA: TGTGCCAGTACTCCCTCACTAGCCACGGCTGACCTCAGCTCCTACAATGAGCAGTTCTTC. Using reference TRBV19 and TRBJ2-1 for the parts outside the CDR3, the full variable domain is DGGITQSPKYLFRKEGQNVTLSCEQNLNHDAMYWYRQDPGQGLRLIYYSQIVNDFQKGDIAEGYSVSREKKESFPLTVTSAQKNPTAFYLCASTPSLATADLSSYNEQFFGPGTRLTVL.

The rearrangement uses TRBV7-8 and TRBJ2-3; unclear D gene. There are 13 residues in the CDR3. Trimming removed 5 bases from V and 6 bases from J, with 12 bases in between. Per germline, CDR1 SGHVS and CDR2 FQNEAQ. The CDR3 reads CASSRDLGDTQYF. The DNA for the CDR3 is TGTGCCAGCAGCCGAGACCTCGGGGATACGCAGTATTTT.

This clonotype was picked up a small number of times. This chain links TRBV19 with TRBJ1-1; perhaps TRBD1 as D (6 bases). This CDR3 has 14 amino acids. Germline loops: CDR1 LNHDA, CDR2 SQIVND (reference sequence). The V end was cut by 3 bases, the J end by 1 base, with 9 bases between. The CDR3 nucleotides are TGTGCCAGTAGTATTGCGGGGGCGAACACTGAAGCTTTCTTT. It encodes CASSIAGANTEAFF. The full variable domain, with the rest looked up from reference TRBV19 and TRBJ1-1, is DGGITQSPKYLFRKEGQNVTLSCEQNLNHDAMYWYRQDPGQGLRLIYYSQIVNDFQKGDIAEGYSVSREKKESFPLTVTSAQKNPTAFYLCASSIAGANTEAFFGQGTRLTVV.

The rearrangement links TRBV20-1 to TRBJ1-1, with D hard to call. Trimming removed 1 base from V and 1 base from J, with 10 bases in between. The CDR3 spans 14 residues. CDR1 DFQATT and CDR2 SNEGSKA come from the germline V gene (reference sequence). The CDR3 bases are TGCAGTGCTAGAGTGCGTCGGGGGAACACTGAAGCTTTCTTT. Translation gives CSARVRRGNTEAFF.